The 30 T cell receptor beta chains given below trace back to one sample, sequenced in a study of blood T cell repertoires in COVID-19. Sequencing used immunoSEQ multiplex PCR; TCRdb keeps in-frame clones, though not all of them. The sample lists about 66,000 clones, roughly 86% occurring once. Sequenced input: peripheral blood. The origin of the receptors is a man aged 60-69 years with acute or convalescent COVID-19.

The V gene is TRBV9, the J gene TRBJ1-1; perhaps TRBD1 as D (6 bases). The CDR3 sequence is 14 residues long. Between the trimmed V and J ends, which lost 0 bases and 0 bases, there was a span of 6 bases. In germline, CDR1 is SGDLS, CDR2 YYNGEE. The CDR3 DNA is TGTGCCAGCAGCGTAGCAGGGGTGAACACTGAAGCTTTCTTT. Its translation is CASSVAGVNTEAFF.

This clone counts as medium-sized (0.01 to 0.1%). V is TRBV11-2 and J is TRBJ1-3; D ambiguous. The V and J ends lost 5 bases and 4 bases respectively, with 3 bases between them. Per the germline V gene, CDR1 is SGHAT and CDR2 is FQNNGV. The CDR3 covers 11 residues. The CDR3 reads CASSAGNTIYF. The CDR3, as DNA: TGTGCCAGCAGCGCGGGAAACACCATATATTTT.

V is TRBV7-2 and J is TRBJ1-1; TRBD1 matches 10 bases. Per the germline V gene, CDR1 is SGHTA and CDR2 is FQGNSA. The CDR3 spans 16 residues. V lost 5 bases and J lost 0; bases outside the gene matches: 6. The CDR3 region is CASSRPGQGMNTEAFF. The CDR3 nucleotides read TGTGCCAGCAGCAGGCCGGGACAGGGGATGAACACTGAAGCTTTCTTT.

V gene TRBV6-5 combines with J gene TRBJ2-1; 10 positions agree with TRBD1. Germline V gene data show CDR1 as MNHEY and CDR2 as SVGAGI. With 8 bases clipped from V and 3 bases from J, the junction kept 7 bases outside the gene matches. This CDR3 has 15 residues. Written as DNA, the CDR3 is TGTGCCAGCCGATCCGGGACAGGGGTCTACAATGAGCAGTTCTTC. It translates to CASRSGTGVYNEQFF.

This CDR3 reads CASSDGTPEQYF. The CDR3 nucleotides read TGTGCCAGCAGCGACGGGACTCCCGAGCAGTACTTC. The chain is built from TRBV7-8 and TRBJ2-7; D may be TRBD2 (6 bases). V dropped 5 bases and J dropped 6 bases, with 11 bases sitting between them. CDR1 and CDR2 from the germline V gene are SGHVS and FQNEAQ. This CDR3 has 12 residues.

The rearrangement joins TRBV6-5 to TRBJ2-7; maybe TRBD2 (5 bases). Trimming removed 6 bases at V and 1 base at J, with 13 bases between. Per the germline V gene, CDR1 is MNHEY and CDR2 is SVGAGI. The CDR3 is 14 residues long. The CDR3 DNA follows: TGTGCCAGCAGCCCCTCGGCGGGTTCCTACGAGCAGTACTTC. As protein: CASSPSAGSYEQYF.

The rearrangement links TRBV5-1 to TRBJ1-1; 7 bases are shared with TRBD1. The germline CDR1 and CDR2 sequences are SGHRS and YFSETQ. The CDR3 sequence is 14 residues long. V shed 0 bases and J 5 bases; nucleotides not matched to a gene: 4. The CDR3 DNA sequence: TGCGCCAGCAGCTTGGCAGCAGGGGGGACTGAAGCTTTCTTT. Translating it yields CASSLAAGGTEAFF. The variable domain in full, with the rest retrieved from reference TRBV5-1 and TRBJ1-1, is KAGVTQTPRYLIKTRGQQVTLSCSPISGHRSVSWYQQTPGQGLQFLFEYFSETQRNKGNFPGRFSGRQFSNSRSEMNVSTLELGDSALYLCASSLAAGGTEAFFGQGTRLTVV.

The J gene is TRBJ2-5, the V gene TRBV24-1, with TRBD1 matching over 7 bases. Germline assignment: CDR1 KGHDR and CDR2 SFDVKD. V dropped 2 bases and J dropped 1; count of bases not matched to a gene: 9. This CDR3 has 17 residues. This CDR3 reads CATSDSYGTVSQETQYF. CDR3 in DNA: TGTGCCACCAGTGATTCTTACGGGACAGTTTCCCAAGAGACCCAGTACTTC.

This chain's CDR3 is CASSPGLLPETQYF. The CDR3 DNA reads as TGTGCCAGCTCACCTGGACTTCTGCCAGAGACCCAGTACTTC. V is TRBV18 and J is TRBJ2-5, with TRBD2 as a possible D gene (5 bases). CDR3 length equals 14 residues. Per the germline V gene, CDR1 is KGHSH and CDR2 is LQKENI. V gave up 3 bases and J gave up 4 bases, with 12 bases separating them. The entire variable domain, with the rest obtained from reference TRBV18 and TRBJ2-5, is as follows: NAGVMQNPRHLVRRRGQEARLRCSPMKGHSHVYWYRQLPEEGLKFMVYLQKENIIDESGMPKERFSAEFPKEGPSILRIQQVVRGDSAAYFCASSPGLLPETQYFGPGTRLLVL.

A single count supports this clone. The V gene is TRBV29-1, the J gene TRBJ1-1, with D tentatively TRBD1 (5 bases). Per germline, CDR1 SQVTM and CDR2 ANQGSEA. V was clipped by 7 bases and J by 1 base, with 13 bases between them. The CDR3 totals 13 residues. CDR3 region: CSALGGANTEAFF. In DNA, the CDR3 is TGCAGCGCTTTGGGGGGAGCGAACACTGAAGCTTTCTTT.

This clone was seen just once. The genes are TRBV6-5 and TRBJ1-1; D may be TRBD1 (6 bases). The CDR3 has 14 amino acids. In germline, CDR1 is MNHEY, CDR2 SVGAGI. The V end was cut by 6 bases, the J end by 4 bases, with 15 bases between. CDR3 sequence reads: CASSSLSRGTEAFF. In nucleotides, the CDR3 is TGTGCCAGCAGCTCTTTATCCAGGGGCACTGAAGCTTTCTTT.

There are a few counts of this clone. The V and J genes are TRBV11-3 and TRBJ1-1; D perhaps matches TRBD1 (5 bases). The length of the CDR3 is 14 residues. Between the trimmed V and J ends, which lost 4 bases and 1 base, there was a span of 10 bases. Germline V lookup: CDR1 SGHNT, CDR2 YENEEA. DNA of the CDR3: TGTGCCAGCAGCTCGCTCCAGGGGAACACTGAAGCTTTCTTT. As protein: CASSSLQGNTEAFF.

In this sample, this clone turned up once. The rearrangement joins TRBV24-1 to TRBJ2-3; 7 bases line up with TRBD1. The CDR3 is 16 residues long. V was pared by 4 bases and J by 5 bases, with 11 bases of the junction left unmatched. The germline CDR1 and CDR2 sequences are KGHDR and SFDVKD. The CDR3 nucleotides read TGTGCCACCAGTGAGGGCCCGAGGGGGCATAGAGATACGCAGTATTTT. The encoded protein is CATSEGPRGHRDTQYF.

The chain couples TRBV28 to TRBJ1-6; no definite D call. The CDR3 sequence is 12 residues long. Trimming shortened V by 11 bases and J by 5 bases, and 10 bases separated the two germline ends. Germline-derived CDR1 and CDR2 are MDHEN and SYDVKM. This chain's CDR3 is CAVEGNNSPLHF. In DNA, the CDR3 is TGTGCCGTTGAGGGTAATAATTCACCCCTCCACTTT.

The chain links TRBV9 to TRBJ2-5; TRBD1 is a possible D gene (5 bases). The CDR3 loop spans 14 amino acids. The V end lost 0 bases, the J end lost 2 bases, and 8 bases lay between the germline ends. Germline CDR1 reads SGDLS; CDR2 reads YYNGEE. The CDR3 DNA is TGTGCCAGCAGCGTAGGGGGCAATCAAGAGACCCAGTACTTC. The encoded protein is CASSVGGNQETQYF.

The chain has TRBV5-1 and TRBJ2-3; tentatively, D is TRBD1 (5 bases). V lost 0 bases, J lost 3 bases, and 14 bases lay in between. Germline CDR1 SGHRS, CDR2 YFSETQ. The CDR3 is made up of 16 amino acids. The CDR3 region is CASSLDRPGGTDTQYF. CDR3 sequence (DNA): TGCGCCAGCAGCTTGGACAGGCCAGGTGGTACAGATACGCAGTATTTT. The variable domain in full, completed from reference TRBV5-1 and TRBJ2-3, reads KAGVTQTPRYLIKTRGQQVTLSCSPISGHRSVSWYQQTPGQGLQFLFEYFSETQRNKGNFPGRFSGRQFSNSRSEMNVSTLELGDSALYLCASSLDRPGGTDTQYFGPGTRLTVL.

V usage is TRBV19 and J usage is TRBJ1-3; 7 bases agree with TRBD1. Trimming removed 5 bases from V and 0 bases from J; junction bases left unmatched: 10. Germline CDR1 reads LNHDA; CDR2 reads SQIVND (reference sequence). The CDR3 has 17 amino acids. This CDR3 reads CASSVEDRPLSGNTIYF. DNA of the CDR3: TGTGCCAGTAGTGTCGAGGACAGGCCTCTCTCTGGAAACACCATATATTTT.

This chain links TRBV5-1 with TRBJ1-5, with unresolved D. Germline CDR1 SGHRS, CDR2 YFSETQ. The CDR3 is 15 amino acids. Trimming shortened V by 2 bases and J by 0 bases, and 9 bases separated the two germline ends. The DNA of the CDR3 is TGCGCCAGCAGCTTAGCGGGTTATAGCAATCAGCCCCAGCATTTT. Translating it yields CASSLAGYSNQPQHF.

J is TRBJ1-5 and V is TRBV3-1 (or the pseudogene TRBV3-2); 7 nucleotides agree with TRBD1. This CDR3 comprises 21 residues. The germline V gene has CDR1 LGHDT and CDR2 YNNKEL (reference sequence). The trim removed 2 bases at V and 0 bases at J, leaving 19 bases unmatched. The chain's CDR3 is CASSQPGGRGQSKNSNQPQHF. CDR3 bases: TGTGCCAGCAGCCAACCTGGAGGGCGGGGACAGAGCAAAAATAGCAATCAGCCCCAGCATTTT.

The chain combines TRBV10-3 with TRBJ1-3; TRBD1 matches at 10 bases. The CDR3 consists of 14 residues. J was trimmed by 4 bases and V by 6 bases; bases with no gene match: 3. Germline V gives CDR1 ENHRY, CDR2 SYGVKD. CDR3 bases: TGTGCCATCAGCGGGGGACAGGGGGGAAACACCATATATTTT. It yields the protein CAISGGQGGNTIYF.

This clone has a single count. The chain couples TRBV6-1 to TRBJ1-3; 12 nucleotides match TRBD1. CDR3 length equals 19 residues. Per germline, CDR1 MNHNS and CDR2 SASEGT. Trimming at V came to 4 bases and at J to 4 bases, leaving 14 bases not matched to a gene. DNA for the CDR3: TGTGCCAGCAGTGCCCCCCCGGGACAGGGGGCGCCTTTGGGAAACACCATATATTTT. Translation: CASSAPPGQGAPLGNTIYF.

This clone was recorded only once. The gene calls are TRBV5-5 and TRBJ1-2, with 7 bases aligning to TRBD1. This CDR3 has 15 amino acids. The germline gives CDR1 SGHKS, CDR2 YYEKEE (reference sequence). The V and J ends lost 4 bases and 0 bases, in that order; junction bases with no gene match: 6. The CDR3 here is CASSGGTASNYGYTF. CDR3 in DNA: TGTGCCAGCAGCGGGGGGACAGCGTCTAACTATGGCTACACCTTC.

This chain joins TRBV19 and TRBJ2-1, with D unclear. V gave up 3 bases and J gave up 4 bases, with 4 bases separating them. This CDR3 contains 12 residues. Germline loops: CDR1 LNHDA, CDR2 SQIVND (reference sequence). DNA for the CDR3: TGTGCCAGTAGTATTTTATACAATGAGCAGTTCTTC. Protein: CASSILYNEQFF.

The gene calls are TRBV2 and TRBJ1-2; 7 positions match TRBD1. CDR3 length equals 17 residues. V was clipped by 6 bases and J by 0 bases; unmatched bases: 13. Per the germline V gene, CDR1 is SNHLY and CDR2 is FYNNEI. The CDR3 reads CASSPNMGQLPNYGYTF. CDR3 bases: TGTGCCAGCAGCCCCAATATGGGACAGCTTCCTAACTATGGCTACACCTTC.

V gene TRBV5-4 combines with J gene TRBJ2-3, with 14 bases identical to TRBD2. Germline lookup yields CDR1 SGHNT and CDR2 YYREEE (reference sequence). V lost 4 bases to trimming and J lost 6 bases; unmatched junction nucleotides: 7. There are 16 residues in the CDR3. Here the CDR3 reads CASSRPTSGGADTQYF. CDR3 in DNA: TGTGCCAGCAGCCGTCCGACTAGCGGGGGGGCCGATACGCAGTATTTT.

The chain couples TRBV19 to TRBJ1-5, with unresolved D. The germline CDR1 and CDR2 sequences are LNHDA and SQIVND (reference sequence). This CDR3 has 18 amino acids. V lost 2 bases and J lost 0, with 17 bases in between. DNA of the CDR3: TGTGCCAGTAGTATAAGGCAGGCCGCCCTTAATAGCAATCAGCCCCAGCATTTT. Translation: CASSIRQAALNSNQPQHF.

J is TRBJ1-6 and V is TRBV19; 9 positions match TRBD1. CDR3 length: 16 amino acids. The germline V gene encodes CDR1 LNHDA and CDR2 SQIVND (reference sequence). The V gene end was trimmed by 5 bases and the J gene end by 7 bases; junction bases not matched to a gene: 9. The CDR3 DNA follows: TGTGCCAGTAGTGCTCGAAGAGGACAGGGGAATTCACCCCTCCACTTT. It translates to CASSARRGQGNSPLHF.

This rearrangement joins TRBV18 to TRBJ2-5, with 8 nucleotides matching TRBD1. The CDR3 is 14 amino acids. The J segment lost 3 bases and the V segment lost 4 bases, leaving 4 bases of the junction unmatched. Germline values: CDR1 KGHSH, CDR2 LQKENI. The CDR3 loop reads CASSLNRGEETQYF. The CDR3, as DNA: TGTGCCAGCTCACTAAACAGGGGGGAAGAGACCCAGTACTTC.

The chain has TRBV24-1 and TRBJ1-2, with D possibly being TRBD1 (6 bases). V shed 3 bases and J shed 4 bases, with 17 bases lying between them. Germline V gene data show CDR1 as KGHDR and CDR2 as SFDVKD. This CDR3 region has 16 residues. DNA of the CDR3: TGTGCCACCAGTGATGGAAGATCGGACAGCCTCTATGGCTACACCTTC. Its protein product is CATSDGRSDSLYGYTF.

The rearrangement uses TRBV23-1 and TRBJ2-7; TRBD1 aligns across 10 bases. TRBV23-1 is treated as an ORF (open reading frame) with a function not yet certain. Trimming cost V 0 bases and J 0 bases; bases outside gene matches: 11. The CDR3 contains 19 residues. The DNA for the CDR3 is TGCGCCAGCAGTCAATCGTGGTTCGGACAGGGGGTGGGCTCCTACGAGCAGTACTTC. Its translation: CASSQSWFGQGVGSYEQYF.